Detailed here is one T cell receptor (beta chain). A few counts support this clonotype. Its binding antigen is unknown. Base qualities were left out, and no much larger clone turns up one base away. The data were obtained in a study of T-cell reconstitution after alpha-beta-depleted transplantation in children listed by TCRdb under 2016. Describing the broader study: Using TCR repertoire profiling, the study quantitatively followed how T-cell immune reconstitution unfolded in children after TCRalphabeta/CD19-depleted allogeneic hematopoietic cell transplantation.

Including the terminal cysteine and phenylalanine, the CDR3 comprises 12 residues. Only the CDR3 part of the read is kept: 36 bases, read in frame from the first base. Trimming accounts for 11 bases at V and 6 bases at J, while the number of junction bases matched to no gene is 7. Per the germline V gene, ENHRY is the CDR1 and SYGVKD is the CDR2. The receptor library was made with PCR. The listed sequencing device is Illumina HiSeq 2500. Molecular barcoding was employed in the preparation of TCR libraries, with unique molecular identifiers being used to normalize TCRbeta repertoire quantification. TCRdb reprocessed the public reads (quality trimming at Q25 with fastp, clone calling with MiXCR) and kept in-frame beta chains. CDR3 protein sequences are deduplicated, and each keeps its most common genes and DNA. In all, the sample holds around 380,000 distinct CDR3 sequences, and about a tenth of those were seen once. The ten largest make up roughly 6% of the sample.

The TCR was taken from a human donor who donated a stem cell graft to a child with acute myeloid leukemia. The V and J segments used are TRBV10-3 and TRBJ2-4; TRBD1 aligns with 7 central bases. Sequences were derived from PBMCs from the stem cell graft donor, sampled from the stem cell graft. The CDR3 sequence is CAVRDSRNIQYF. Read as DNA, the sequence is TGTGCCGTACGGGACAGTCGAAACATTCAGTACTTC.